This T cell receptor (beta chain) was identified in a study of blood T cell repertoires in COVID-19. Some clones are missing from TCRdb's copy, which holds only in-frame ones; the method was immunoSEQ multiplex PCR. Among about 130,000 clones listed, roughly 80% were seen once. Sample: PBMCs or T cells enriched from blood (not recorded which). This TCR came from a man aged 45-65 years who had recovered from COVID-19.

CDR3: CSASHGIYGYTF. Written as DNA, the CDR3 is TGCAGTGCTAGTCACGGTATTTATGGCTACACCTTC. The J gene is TRBJ1-2, the V gene TRBV20-1; D remains ambiguous. Germline CDR1 DFQATT, CDR2 SNEGSKA (reference sequence). The CDR3 consists of 12 residues. V was clipped by 3 bases and J by 5 bases, with 10 bases between them.